The 27 T cell receptor beta chains in this list originate from one sample, sequenced in a study of blood T cell repertoires in COVID-19. TCRdb's table, derived via immunoSEQ multiplex PCR, lists solely in-frame clones and lacks some. The table lists about 71,000 clones, roughly 80% of them singletons. The specimen sequenced was peripheral blood. These receptors came from an elderly woman with acute or convalescent COVID-19.

The chain joins TRBV9 to TRBJ1-5; TRBD1 is a possible D gene (6 bases). This CDR3 has 16 residues. CDR1 SGDLS and CDR2 YYNGEE come from the germline V gene. V lost 3 bases and J lost 5, with 18 bases in between. The CDR3 bases are TGTGCCAGCAGCGACCGGGACACCTGGACGGATCAGCCCCAGCATTTT. Protein: CASSDRDTWTDQPQHF.

The count of this clone is one. The genes are TRBV5-4 and TRBJ2-3, with no clear D. V lost 2 bases to trimming and J lost 2 bases, with 12 bases between them. Per the germline V gene, CDR1 is SGHNT and CDR2 is YYREEE (reference sequence). The CDR3 spans 15 residues. The CDR3 region is CASSLPRSNTDTQYF. The DNA for the CDR3 is TGTGCCAGCAGCTTACCGCGGAGTAACACAGATACGCAGTATTTT.

The V call is TRBV6-1, the J call TRBJ1-3, with unresolved D. V was shortened by 2 bases and J by 3 bases, with 2 bases between the two germline ends. Germline V CDR1 and CDR2: MNHNS, SASEGT. CDR3 size: 12 residues. The CDR3 region is CASSEYGNTIYF. The DNA for the CDR3 is TGTGCCAGCAGTGAATATGGAAACACCATATATTTT.

The chain's CDR3 is CSVGGRGRSTDTQYF. CDR3 coding DNA: TGCAGCGTTGGCGGGAGGGGGCGTTCGACAGATACGCAGTATTTT. The J gene is TRBJ2-3, the V gene TRBV29-1; 9 bases line up with TRBD2. Germline CDR1 and CDR2: SQVTM and ANQGSEA. Trimming cost V 4 bases and J 3 bases; bases outside gene matches: 8. The CDR3 length is 15 residues.

The rearrangement joins TRBV7-9 to TRBJ2-2; 9 nucleotides match TRBD1. The CDR3 loop spans 16 amino acids. With 3 bases clipped from V and 7 bases from J, the junction kept 9 bases outside the gene matches. Germline V gives CDR1 SEHNR, CDR2 FQNEAQ (reference sequence). The CDR3: CASSFRDRVINGELFF. CDR3 DNA: TGTGCCAGCAGCTTCCGGGACAGGGTTATTAACGGGGAGCTGTTTTTT.

This chain uses TRBV2 with TRBJ1-5; D is unresolved. V lost 3 bases to trimming and J lost 3 bases, with 9 bases between them. The CDR3 sequence is 14 residues long. Germline V gene sequence: CDR1 SNHLY, CDR2 FYNNEI. Here the CDR3 DNA reads TGTGCCAGCAGTGAGGAACAGCTCAATCAGCCCCAGCATTTT. This translates into CASSEEQLNQPQHF.

V gene TRBV16 combines with J gene TRBJ1-1; TRBD1 is a possible D gene (6 bases). Germline CDR1 KGHSY, CDR2 FQNENV. The CDR3 is 15 residues long. With 1 base removed from V and 1 base from J, the gap between germline ends came to 10 bases. Written as DNA, the CDR3 is TGTGCCAGCAGCCAATTGCAGGGGAGGAACACTGAAGCTTTCTTT. Protein sequence: CASSQLQGRNTEAFF.

CDR3 sequence: CASSLAPGQPGYTF. The CDR3 DNA sequence: TGCGCCAGCAGCTTGGCCCCTGGACAGCCTGGCTACACCTTC. V gene TRBV5-1 combines with J gene TRBJ1-2; D possibly corresponds to TRBD1 (6 bases). Germline CDR1 and CDR2: SGHRS and YFSETQ. V lost 0 bases, J lost 7 bases, and 13 bases lay in between. This CDR3 is 14 amino acids long.

The chain has TRBV5-4 and TRBJ1-1, with unresolved D. Per germline, CDR1 SGHNT and CDR2 YYREEE (reference sequence). The CDR3 extends over 15 amino acids. V was clipped by 4 bases and J by 0 bases, with 13 bases between them. The CDR3 spells CASSPLGGLNTEAFF. In nucleotides, the CDR3 is TGTGCCAGCAGCCCCCTGGGAGGCTTGAACACTGAAGCTTTCTTT.

The chain uses TRBV4-2 and TRBJ1-1, with D unresolved. Germline loops: CDR1 LGHNA, CDR2 YNFKEQ. Trimming removed 0 bases at V and 4 bases at J, with 6 bases between. The CDR3 consists of 13 residues. The CDR3 loop is CASSQDSGTEAFF. The DNA for the CDR3 is TGTGCCAGCAGCCAAGATTCGGGCACTGAAGCTTTCTTT.

CDR3 sequence reads: CATSDDYSYGYTF. CDR3 coding DNA: TGTGCCACCAGTGATGATTACAGTTATGGCTACACCTTC. The chain joins TRBV24-1 to TRBJ1-2; D remains ambiguous. The CDR3 extends over 13 amino acids. The germline V gene has CDR1 KGHDR and CDR2 SFDVKD. Trimming removed 3 bases from V and 5 bases from J, with 9 bases in between.

The chain is built from TRBV5-6 and TRBJ1-2, with TRBD1 matching 11 bases. The V gene end was trimmed by 1 base and the J gene end by 8 bases; junction bases not matched to a gene: 7. The CDR3 has 15 amino acids. From germline, CDR1 is SGHDT and CDR2 YYEEEE. The CDR3 DNA sequence: TGTGCCAGCAGCTTGCGGGACAGGGGGTTAGGGGGCTACACCTTC. It is translated as CASSLRDRGLGGYTF.

The chain uses TRBV11-1 and TRBJ2-2; 11 nucleotides align to TRBD2. CDR1 and CDR2 from the germline V gene are SGHAT and FQDESV (reference sequence). The length of the CDR3 is 16 residues. The V gene end was trimmed by 4 bases and the J gene end by 5 bases; junction bases not matched to a gene: 6. The CDR3 here is CASSSRLAGITGELFF. The CDR3 DNA follows: TGTGCCAGCAGCTCTAGACTAGCGGGAATTACCGGGGAGCTGTTTTTT. Drawing the rest from reference TRBV11-1 and TRBJ2-2, the complete variable domain is EAEVAQSPRYKITEKSQAVAFWCDPISGHATLYWYRQILGQGPELLVQFQDESVVDDSQLPKDRFSAERLKGVDSTLKIQPAELGDSAMYLCASSSRLAGITGELFFGEGSRLTVL.

The rearrangement links TRBV12-3 or TRBV12-4 to TRBJ2-5; 7 bases line up with TRBD2. V gave up 5 bases and J gave up 3 bases; unmatched junction bases: 3. The CDR3 length is 13 residues. For the CDR3, the DNA is TGTGCCAGCAGTCTAGGACTAGAAGAGACCCAGTACTTC. Its protein product is CASSLGLEETQYF.

This chain connects TRBV5-8 to TRBJ2-3; D remains ambiguous. Trimming cost V 2 bases and J 0 bases, with 13 bases left between them. This CDR3 has 16 amino acids. The germline CDR1 and CDR2 sequences are SGHTS and YDEGEE. Here the CDR3 reads CASSFPGTPSTDTQYF. In DNA form, the CDR3 reads TGTGCCAGCAGCTTCCCAGGCACACCTAGCACAGATACGCAGTATTTT.

The V and J genes are TRBV6-1 and TRBJ2-7; the D gene is possibly TRBD1 (6 bases). Germline assignment: CDR1 MNHNS and CDR2 SASEGT. Trimming cost V 3 bases and J 0 bases, with 9 bases left between them. The CDR3 runs to 14 residues. CDR3 region: CASSEVQGSYEQYF. As DNA, the CDR3 is TGTGCCAGCAGTGAGGTACAGGGCTCCTACGAGCAGTACTTC.

This chain uses TRBV2 with TRBJ2-7, with D possibly being TRBD1 (6 bases). Germline-derived CDR1 and CDR2 are SNHLY and FYNNEI. Trimming removed 5 bases from V and 2 bases from J, with 22 bases in between. The CDR3 totals 17 residues. This chain's CDR3 is CASSNIQGLSVTYEQYF. CDR3 sequence (DNA): TGTGCCAGCAGTAATATACAGGGCCTATCAGTCACCTACGAGCAGTACTTC.

The V call is TRBV9, the J call TRBJ2-1, with TRBD2 identical over 7 bases. Germline V CDR1 and CDR2: SGDLS, YYNGEE. V was pared by 4 bases and J by 7 bases, with 11 bases of the junction left unmatched. The CDR3 loop spans 15 amino acids. CDR3 protein: CASSPRAGVLNEQFF. The CDR3 DNA follows: TGTGCCAGCAGCCCCCGCGCGGGAGTATTAAATGAGCAGTTCTTC.

To note about this clone: This same CDR3 is encoded by further DNA sequences in the sample. The chain is built from TRBV6-6 and TRBJ2-1; D uncertain. Trimming left V 6 bases short and J 0 bases short, with 6 bases between. This CDR3 comprises 13 residues. CDR1 and CDR2 (germline): MNHNY, SVGAGI (reference sequence). CDR3 nucleotides: TGTGCCAGCAGCCGCGACTCCTACAATGAGCAGTTCTTC. It codes for CASSRDSYNEQFF.

The table lists this clone with a few counts. This chain uses TRBV9 with TRBJ1-5; D remains unclear. Germline V gene sequence: CDR1 SGDLS, CDR2 YYNGEE. V lost 0 bases and J lost 1, with 5 bases in between. This CDR3 has 14 amino acids. CDR3 DNA: TGTGCCAGCAGCGTAGGGCAGAGCAATCAGCCCCAGCATTTT. It encodes CASSVGQSNQPQHF.

DNA for the CDR3: TGTGCCAGCGGGAGGGCGCTTCAAGAGACCCAGTACTTC. Amino acid sequence: CASGRALQETQYF. The J gene is TRBJ2-5, the V gene TRBV9, with TRBD2 identical over 7 bases. V shed 7 bases, J shed 2 bases, and the junction held 5 bases outside the gene matches. CDR1 SGDLS and CDR2 YYNGEE come from the germline V gene. This CDR3 contains 13 residues.

This chain joins TRBV6-2 or TRBV6-3 and TRBJ1-2; 7 bases agree with TRBD1. Germline CDR1 reads MNHEY; CDR2 reads SVGEGT. J was trimmed by 8 bases and V by 6 bases; bases with no gene match: 9. The CDR3 loop spans 13 amino acids. The CDR3 reads CASSEKQGNGYTF. DNA for the CDR3: TGTGCCAGCAGCGAAAAACAGGGGAACGGCTACACCTTC.

V and J are TRBV5-1 and TRBJ1-1; 9 positions match TRBD1. The CDR3 consists of 15 residues. The germline gives CDR1 SGHRS, CDR2 YFSETQ. After removal of 4 bases from V and 4 bases from J, the junction contained 8 bases not matched to a gene. The CDR3 loop is CASSRVRQGVTEAFF. For the CDR3, the DNA is TGCGCCAGCAGCCGAGTTCGACAGGGGGTCACTGAAGCTTTCTTT.

The chain carries TRBV13 and TRBJ2-2; 10 positions agree with TRBD1. The germline CDR1 and CDR2 sequences are PRHDT and FYEKMQ (reference sequence). V shed 2 bases and J 4 bases; nucleotides not matched to a gene: 4. CDR3 size: 16 residues. In nucleotides, the CDR3 is TGTGCCAGCAGCTTAAGGAGACAGGGGGCCACCGGGGAGCTGTTTTTT. Amino acids: CASSLRRQGATGELFF.

This chain links TRBV29-1 with TRBJ1-3; no firm D call. V was clipped by 7 bases and J by 4 bases, with 8 bases between them. The germline V gene has CDR1 SQVTM and CDR2 ANQGSEA. The length of the CDR3 is 11 residues. The CDR3 DNA is TGCAGCGCCGGACTGGGAAACACCATATATTTT. Translation: CSAGLGNTIYF.

The chain carries TRBV7-2 and TRBJ2-3; TRBD2 is a possible D gene (5 bases). The CDR3 covers 15 residues. Germline CDR1 and CDR2: SGHTA and FQGNSA. Trimming took 6 bases from V and 2 from J, leaving 15 bases between them. The CDR3, as DNA: TGTGCCAGCAGTTCCACCGGGGAACTCACAGATACGCAGTATTTT. This translates into CASSSTGELTDTQYF.

This chain connects TRBV19 to TRBJ2-4, with 7 bases that match TRBD1. The CDR3 consists of 15 residues. V trimming: 6 bases; J trimming: 3 bases; junction bases outside the gene matches: 8. Per germline, CDR1 LNHDA and CDR2 SQIVND (reference sequence). The CDR3: CASRLEQGRKNIQYF. The CDR3 DNA reads as TGTGCCAGTAGGCTGGAACAGGGGCGCAAAAACATTCAGTACTTC.